This TCR beta chain was sequenced during a study of PD-L1 blockade in urothelial cancer. Across the study: Blood analysis took place 3 weeks (second dose) and 6 weeks after treatment start.

As for this clone: What it binds is not known.

V was shortened by 0 bases and J by 6 bases, with 13 bases between the two germline ends. The germline CDR1 and CDR2 sequences are SGDLS and YYNGEE. This CDR3 has 14 residues. Using immunoSEQ multiplex PCR, the repertoire was profiled, and TCRdb retains in-frame clones only, with some absent. Of roughly 67,000 clones listed, about 86% were seen once; the top ten hold around 14%. Time point noted: pretreatment peripheral blood. Findings of the study overall: Improved survival was predicted by pretreatment blood TCR clonality below the median.

The material was PBMCs, obtained around atezolizumab (anti-PD-L1) treatment. This chain joins TRBV9 and TRBJ2-7; D remains ambiguous. This receptor was taken from a man in his fifties or sixties with urothelial cancer. CDR3 loop: CASSVDGRLAEQYF. For the CDR3, the DNA is TGTGCCAGCAGCGTAGACGGCAGACTCGCCGAGCAGTACTTC.